This TCR beta chain emerged from a study of metastatic and nonmetastatic thyroid tumors. Looking at the study overall: For malignant and benign thyroid patients, tumor or nodule tissue and blood were the sources whose repertoires were compared.

This clone showed up many times. Its target is not known. The germline V gene has CDR1 SGHAT and CDR2 FQNNGV. The CDR3 consists of 14 residues. Trimming shortened V by 6 bases and J by 4 bases, and 15 bases separated the two germline ends. No patient had received any treatment before thyroid surgery. TCRdb recomputed clones from the PCR reads via MiXCR. This table has more than 20,000 clones, 10% to 15% appearing once. Whole-study findings and limits: Reports indicated that malignant thyroid tumors showed significantly higher TCR beta diversity than benign nodules did, in blood and tumor.

The sample consisted of blood. This chain joins TRBV11-2 and TRBJ2-5; the D gene is possibly TRBD1 (6 bases). This sequence originates from a female donor with papillary thyroid cancer or a benign thyroid nodule (not recorded which). Some clones in this sample may be carry-over from other donors' samples. The CDR3 loop reads CASRTGRGRETQYF. The CDR3 bases are TGTGCCAGCAGGACAGGAAGGGGTAGAGAGACCCAGTACTTC.